Shown below are 24 T cell receptor beta chains from a single sample sequenced in a study of T cells in Graves' hyperthyroidism and ophthalmopathy. What was amplified from RNA transcripts were TCR beta CDR3 regions. HTBI primers drove first-round RT-PCR of the TCR CDR3. TCRdb fed the multiplex PCR reads into MiXCR, producing one record per CDR3 protein. The data show around 690,000 distinct CDR3 sequences, 15% to 20% seen once. Material for sequencing was blood. These receptor sequences come from a man in his fifties or sixties with Graves' hyperthyroidism.

This clonotype was seen many times. The rearrangement joins TRBV12-3 or TRBV12-4 to TRBJ1-1; D gene ambiguous. This CDR3 spans 11 amino acids. Between the trimmed V and J ends, which lost 7 bases and 12 bases, there was a span of 15 bases. The CDR3 sequence is CASTRSNPTFF. CDR3 DNA sequence: TGTGCCAGCACCAGGTCCAACCCGACTTTCTTT.

This clonotype has more than one count but fewer than ten. This chain uses TRBV24-1 with TRBJ2-7; 10 positions agree with TRBD2. J lost 6 bases, V lost 5 bases, and 3 bases had no gene match. This CDR3 is built from 13 residues. In germline, CDR1 is KGHDR, CDR2 SFDVKD. Written as DNA, the CDR3 is TGTGCCACCAGTGTACTAGCGGGATCCGAGCAGTACTTC. This translates into CATSVLAGSEQYF.

Only a few counts were recorded for this clonotype. This chain uses TRBV2 with TRBJ2-5, with D perhaps matching TRBD1 or TRBD2 (6 bases each). CDR3 size: 14 residues. Germline V gene lookup returns CDR1 SNHLY and CDR2 FYNNEI. V shed 6 bases and J shed 1 base, with 12 bases lying between them. The CDR3 DNA follows: TGTGCCAGCAGCCTACAGGGAGGCCAAGAGACCCAGTACTTC. Translating gives CASSLQGGQETQYF.

This clonotype was detected ten times or more. V and J are TRBV29-1 and TRBJ2-7; unclear D gene. Germline V lookup: CDR1 SQVTM, CDR2 ANQGSEA. The germline V and J ends were trimmed by 5 bases and 2 bases, with 7 bases remaining between them. The CDR3 runs to 11 residues. The CDR3, as DNA: TGCAGCGTTCACGGAACCTACGAGCAGTACTTC. Its translation: CSVHGTYEQYF.

This clonotype has ten or more counts. The gene calls are TRBV2 and TRBJ1-6; D is unresolved. In germline, CDR1 is SNHLY, CDR2 FYNNEI. The CDR3 consists of 15 residues. With 4 bases removed from V and 0 bases from J, the gap between germline ends came to 7 bases. The CDR3 is CASSGRDSYNSPLHF. CDR3 nucleotide sequence: TGTGCCAGCAGTGGAAGGGACTCCTATAATTCACCCCTCCACTTT.

In its sample, this clonotype was seen many times. The chain links TRBV28 to TRBJ1-4, with TRBD1 matching 9 bases. CDR1 and CDR2 (germline): MDHEN, SYDVKM. The junction had 2 bases not matched to a gene; V was cut back by 6 bases and J by 0 bases. This CDR3 comprises 15 residues. CDR3 residues: CASRDRGTTNEKLFF. The CDR3 region has the DNA TGTGCCAGCAGAGACAGGGGGACAACTAATGAAAAACTGTTTTTT.

The chain joins TRBV24-1 to TRBJ2-2; TRBD2 agrees at 10 bases. This CDR3 has 22 residues. CDR1 is KGHDR and CDR2 is SFDVKD in the germline V gene. V lost 6 bases, J lost 4 bases, and 25 bases stayed unmatched. The CDR3 nucleotides read TGTGCCACCAGTCCCCGCCCGGGACCGATTTCTAGCGGGAGCCCTGCCACCGGGGAGCTGTTTTTT. Amino acids: CATSPRPGPISSGSPATGELFF.

With regard to this clonotype: The germline gene is not matched at one end of the junction; a read error may be the cause. This chain joins TRBV6-1 and TRBJ2-5; 7 nucleotides match TRBD2. In germline, CDR1 is MNHNS, CDR2 SASEGT. This CDR3 is 19 amino acids long. CDR3 sequence reads: CAGSSEVTPGAGVQETQYF. The CDR3 nucleotides are TGTGCCGGCAGTTCCGAGGTTACCCCCGGGGCGGGAGTACAAGAGACCCAGTACTTC.

V usage is TRBV4-1 and J usage is TRBJ2-7; TRBD1 or TRBD2 may be the D gene (5 bases each). Trimming took off 4 bases at V and 6 bases at J, with 16 bases between the two ends. Germline lookup yields CDR1 MGHRA and CDR2 YSYEKL. This CDR3 region has 14 residues. CDR3 sequence: CASSRRGSAGEQYF. Written as DNA, the CDR3 is TGCGCCAGCAGCCGAAGGGGATCGGCGGGCGAGCAGTACTTC.

This sequence joins TRBV28 and TRBJ2-7; D is unresolved. Trimming cost V 8 bases and J 4 bases, with 15 bases left between them. Germline V lookup: CDR1 MDHEN, CDR2 SYDVKM. This CDR3 has 13 amino acids. CDR3 amino acids: CASSPSTPYEQYF. The CDR3 nucleotides are TGTGCCAGCTCCCCCTCGACTCCATACGAGCAGTACTTC. The variable domain in full, with the rest retrieved from reference TRBV28 and TRBJ2-7, is DVKVTQSSRYLVKRTGEKVFLECVQDMDHENMFWYRQDPGLGLRLIYFSYDVKMKEKGDIPEGYSVSREKKERFSLILESASTNQTSMYLCASSPSTPYEQYFGPGTRLTVT.

Here the CDR3 reads CASSQDDGYQNYGYTF. For the CDR3, the DNA is TGCGCCAGCAGCCAAGATGACGGTTACCAGAACTATGGCTACACCTTC. The V gene is TRBV4-1, the J gene TRBJ1-2, with unresolved D. In germline, CDR1 is MGHRA, CDR2 YSYEKL. The V and J ends lost 0 bases and 2 bases respectively, with 13 bases between them. The CDR3 has 16 residues.

The chain joins TRBV2 to TRBJ1-1; TRBD1 aligns across 10 bases. The V and J ends lost 6 bases and 2 bases, in that order; junction bases with no gene match: 6. Germline V gene data show CDR1 as SNHLY and CDR2 as FYNNEI. This CDR3 has 15 amino acids. The CDR3 loop is CASRTGQGPNTEAFF. The CDR3 bases are TGTGCCAGCAGAACGGGACAGGGGCCTAACACTGAAGCTTTCTTT.

This clonotype has a count of ten or more. V gene TRBV11-2 combines with J gene TRBJ2-3; tentatively, D is TRBD1 or TRBD2 (5 bases each). V was shortened by 5 bases and J by 0 bases, with 9 bases between the two germline ends. Germline V CDR1 and CDR2: SGHAT, FQNNGV. The CDR3 has 14 residues. Written as DNA, the CDR3 is TGTGCCAGCAGCCAAGGGACCAGCACAGATACGCAGTATTTT. It is translated as CASSQGTSTDTQYF.

This clonotype was observed many times. V usage is TRBV19 and J usage is TRBJ1-1, with 7 bases lining up with TRBD1. The germline CDR1 and CDR2 sequences are LNHDA and SQIVND (reference sequence). This CDR3 contains 16 residues. The ends lost 7 bases at V and 2 bases at J; junction bases unmatched: 13. The CDR3 sequence is CASKQLTGKGNTEAFF. The CDR3 nucleotides read TGTGCCAGTAAACAGTTGACAGGGAAGGGAAACACTGAAGCTTTCTTT. Supplemented by reference TRBV19 and TRBJ1-1, the full variable domain reads DGGITQSPKYLFRKEGQNVTLSCEQNLNHDAMYWYRQDPGQGLRLIYYSQIVNDFQKGDIAEGYSVSREKKESFPLTVTSAQKNPTAFYLCASKQLTGKGNTEAFFGQGTRLTVV.

This chain connects TRBV2 to TRBJ1-3, with a possible D match to TRBD1 (6 bases). The CDR3 contains 15 residues. V lost 4 bases and J 2 bases, leaving 12 bases between the germline ends. Germline V lookup: CDR1 SNHLY, CDR2 FYNNEI. As DNA, the CDR3 is TGTGCCAGCAGTGGTCGGGGGCAGGCTGGAAACACCATATATTTT. This translates into CASSGRGQAGNTIYF.

V gene TRBV19 combines with J gene TRBJ2-1, with a tentative D call TRBD2 (5 bases). Trimming took off 3 bases at V and 7 bases at J, with 13 bases between the two ends. The CDR3 spans 14 residues. Germline CDR1 reads LNHDA; CDR2 reads SQIVND (reference sequence). The CDR3 reads CASSIAPRRNEQFF. Written as DNA, the CDR3 is TGTGCCAGTAGTATCGCTCCCCGGAGGAATGAGCAGTTCTTC.

This clonotype was seen ten or more times. The chain combines TRBV28 with TRBJ1-5; D ambiguous. This CDR3 spans 11 amino acids. V was pared by 3 bases and J by 13 bases, with 10 bases between. Germline lookup yields CDR1 MDHEN and CDR2 SYDVKM. This chain's CDR3 is CASSFLSAQHF. CDR3 bases: TGTGCCAGCAGTTTTCTGTCTGCGCAGCATTTT. The entire variable domain, with the rest obtained from reference TRBV28 and TRBJ1-5, is as follows: DVKVTQSSRYLVKRTGEKVFLECVQDMDHENMFWYRQDPGLGLRLIYFSYDVKMKEKGDIPEGYSVSREKKERFSLILESASTNQTSMYLCASSFLSAQHFGDGTRLSIL.

DNA for the CDR3: TGTGCCAGCAGCCTGACCTTACGGGGGGCGGGAGAAAAACTGTTTTTT. Encoded protein: CASSLTLRGAGEKLFF. The chain joins TRBV6-1 to TRBJ1-4, with D perhaps matching TRBD1 (6 bases). This CDR3 is built from 16 residues. Germline V gene sequence: CDR1 MNHNS, CDR2 SASEGT. Trimming stripped 6 bases from V and 8 bases from J, with 22 bases between.

This clonotype was detected a few times. The chain employs TRBV19 and TRBJ1-2, with D possibly matching TRBD1 (6 bases). Germline-derived CDR1 and CDR2 are LNHDA and SQIVND (reference sequence). The CDR3 is made up of 15 amino acids. V was cut by 5 bases and J by 4 bases, with 17 bases left in between. The CDR3 region has the DNA TGTGCCAGTAGTGTATTGGACAGCCAGAGCTATGGCTACACCTTC. Amino acids: CASSVLDSQSYGYTF.

The chain links TRBV18 to TRBJ2-7, with 8 bases fitting TRBD1. Germline loops: CDR1 KGHSH, CDR2 LQKENI. This CDR3 spans 15 amino acids. Trimming took 3 bases from V and 0 from J; bases not matched to a gene: 4. The CDR3 here is CASSPDRGPSYEQYF. CDR3 bases: TGTGCCAGCTCACCCGACAGGGGTCCCTCCTACGAGCAGTACTTC. The full variable domain, its missing parts supplied by reference TRBV18 and TRBJ2-7, is NAGVMQNPRHLVRRRGQEARLRCSPMKGHSHVYWYRQLPEEGLKFMVYLQKENIIDESGMPKERFSAEFPKEGPSILRIQQVVRGDSAAYFCASSPDRGPSYEQYFGPGTRLTVT.

This rearrangement joins TRBV28 to TRBJ2-3; unclear D gene. Germline CDR1 is MDHEN and CDR2 is SYDVKM. The CDR3 is 13 amino acids. With 0 bases removed from V and 7 bases from J, the gap between germline ends came to 8 bases. In DNA, the CDR3 is TGTGCCAGCAGTTTATGGAGGTCATATACGCAGTATTTT. Translating it yields CASSLWRSYTQYF. The complete variable domain, with remaining parts taken from reference TRBV28 and TRBJ2-3, reads DVKVTQSSRYLVKRTGEKVFLECVQDMDHENMFWYRQDPGLGLRLIYFSYDVKMKEKGDIPEGYSVSREKKERFSLILESASTNQTSMYLCASSLWRSYTQYFGPGTRLTVL.

The rearrangement links TRBV14 to TRBJ2-4; D not resolved. Germline loops: CDR1 SGHDN, CDR2 FVKESK. The CDR3 has 17 amino acids. V was cut by 1 base and J by 0 bases, with 13 bases left in between. CDR3 in DNA: TGTGCCAGCAGCCAAGGCGGCGTAGCACTAGCCAAAAACATTCAGTACTTC. Protein sequence: CASSQGGVALAKNIQYF.

This clonotype was seen repeatedly, ten times or more. This chain links TRBV9 with TRBJ2-3; tentatively, D is TRBD2 (6 bases). CDR1 and CDR2 from the germline V gene are SGDLS and YYNGEE. Between the trimmed V and J ends, which lost 5 bases and 0 bases, there was a span of 13 bases. This CDR3 has 15 residues. CDR3 coding DNA: TGTGCCAGCAGTGTCGGAGGGGTTAGCACAGATACGCAGTATTTT. This gives the protein CASSVGGVSTDTQYF.

This clonotype was picked up many times. In DNA, the CDR3 is TGTGCCTGTCAGAGGGACGTGAACACTGAAGCTTTCTTT. It codes for CACQRDVNTEAFF. The chain uses TRBV30 and TRBJ1-1, with D possibly matching TRBD1 (5 bases). Looked up from germline, CDR1 is GTSNPN and CDR2 is SVGIG (reference sequence). Trimming took off 6 bases at V and 0 bases at J, with 11 bases between the two ends. The CDR3 loop spans 13 amino acids.